The 19 T cell receptor beta chains listed next were all sequenced from one sample in a study of CD8 T cells in ankylosing spondylitis. Whole-study findings and limits: The study identified a TCR beta motif of under ten highly homologous variants that appeared characteristic of ankylosing spondylitis blood.

TCRdb called the 5' RACE reads again in MiXCR, with one record for every CDR3 protein. The sample lists fewer than 650,000 distinct CDR3 sequences, roughly an eighth seen once, with around 6.8% in the top ten. What these receptors recognize is not known. The sample consisted of blood, either unsorted or a sorted T cell fraction (not recorded which). The origin of the receptors is a male donor with ankylosing spondylitis.

This clonotype has a handful of counts. The chain recombines TRBV30 with TRBJ2-6; D may be TRBD2 (5 bases). V lost 2 bases to trimming and J lost 0 bases, with 11 bases between them. Germline CDR1 GTSNPN, CDR2 SVGIG (reference sequence). The CDR3 has 16 residues. CDR3 residues: CAWSRGQLSGANVLTF. The CDR3 DNA sequence: TGTGCCTGGAGTCGGGGTCAGCTCTCTGGGGCCAACGTCCTGACTTTC.

In DNA form, the CDR3 reads TGCAGTGCTAGTCAGCCCCAGCATTTT. Encoded protein: CSASQPQHF. The genes are TRBV20-1 and TRBJ1-5; D not certain. The CDR3 spans 9 residues. Germline CDR1 DFQATT, CDR2 SNEGSKA (reference sequence). V was clipped by 3 bases and J by 6 bases, with 0 bases between them.

The rearrangement links TRBV6-1 to TRBJ1-4; D is perhaps TRBD1 (5 bases). Germline V gene lookup returns CDR1 MNHNS and CDR2 SASEGT. V was clipped by 6 bases and J by 4 bases, with 21 bases between them. The CDR3 covers 17 residues. CDR3 protein: CASSKDIGAQSNEKLFF. The CDR3 region has the DNA TGTGCCAGCAGCAAGGATATCGGGGCGCAAAGTAATGAAAAACTGTTTTTT.

On this clonotype itself: The junction and the germline gene differ at one end; a read error may be behind it. The chain carries TRBV7-9 and TRBJ1-1, with a weak D call TRBD1 (5 bases). In germline, CDR1 is SEHNR, CDR2 FQNEAQ (reference sequence). The CDR3 is made up of 14 amino acids. For the CDR3, the DNA is TGTGCCAGCAGCTTAAGGGACGGGGCCGAGCGCGCTGTCTTT. Its translation: CASSLRDGAERAVF.

DNA for the CDR3: TGTGCCAGCAGCTTCGGACTAGCGATCAATGAGCAGTTCTTC. This gives the protein CASSFGLAINEQFF. The chain uses TRBV7-9 and TRBJ2-1; 9 nucleotides agree with TRBD2. Germline-derived CDR1 and CDR2 are SEHNR and FQNEAQ (reference sequence). This CDR3 region has 14 residues. V trimming: 3 bases; J trimming: 6 bases; junction bases outside the gene matches: 3.

On this clonotype: A much bigger clone sits one base away, suggesting this may be a read error. The chain has TRBV6-5 and TRBJ2-3; D call uncertain. The germline V gene has CDR1 MNHEY and CDR2 SVGAGI. This CDR3 is built from 11 residues. Between the trimmed V and J ends, which lost 6 bases and 4 bases, there was a span of 5 bases. The CDR3 sequence: CASRFADTQYF. The CDR3 DNA follows: TGTGCCAGCAGATTCGCAGATACGCAGTATTTT.

Details on this clonotype: Possible read error: a much larger clone is one base away. CDR3 protein: CASSLGRGAGVYERYF. The DNA for the CDR3 is TGCGCCAGCAGCTTGGGTCGAGGTGCGGGAGTTTACGAGCGGTACTTC. The chain is built from TRBV5-1 and TRBJ2-7, with 7 positions matching TRBD2. This CDR3 is 16 amino acids long. Germline loops: CDR1 SGHRS, CDR2 YFSETQ.

This clonotype was observed a few times. The V gene is TRBV6-1, the J gene TRBJ2-1; tentative D call: TRBD1 (6 bases). The CDR3 loop spans 16 amino acids. Germline-derived CDR1 and CDR2 are MNHNS and SASEGT. The V end was cut by 4 bases, the J end by 5 bases, with 18 bases between. The DNA of the CDR3 is TGTGCCAGCAGTGGGGGGCAGGGCACGATTCACAATGAGCAGTTCTTC. This codes for CASSGGQGTIHNEQFF.

This clonotype was recorded at least ten times. V usage is TRBV5-1 and J usage is TRBJ2-7; 11 bases match TRBD2. Per the germline V gene, CDR1 is SGHRS and CDR2 is YFSETQ. CDR3 length: 18 amino acids. J gave up 1 base and V 2 bases, and 11 bases lay outside the gene matches. The CDR3: CASSFLPGTSGASYEQYV. The CDR3 coding sequence is TGCGCCAGCAGCTTCCTCCCGGGGACTAGCGGAGCGTCCTACGAGCAGTACGTC.

This clonotype showed up just a few times. The chain links TRBV3-1 to TRBJ1-1; TRBD1 agrees at 8 bases. From germline, CDR1 is LGHDT and CDR2 YNNKEL (reference sequence). CDR3 length: 14 amino acids. Trimming at V came to 0 bases and at J to 9 bases, leaving 6 bases not matched to a gene. The CDR3 DNA is TGTGCCAGCAGCCAAGATCTTGGCAGGGGGCAAGCTTTCTTT. It yields the protein CASSQDLGRGQAFF. The full variable domain, rest sourced from reference TRBV3-1 and TRBJ1-1, is DTAVSQTPKYLVTQMGNDKSIKCEQNLGHDTMYWYKQDSKKFLKIMFSYNNKELIINETVPNRFSPKSPDKAHLNLHINSLELGDSAVYFCASSQDLGRGQAFFGQGTRLTVV.

This clonotype was observed a few times. The chain combines TRBV5-1 with TRBJ2-1; tentative D call: TRBD1 (6 bases). This CDR3 spans 13 amino acids. The germline V and J ends were trimmed by 4 bases and 6 bases, with 11 bases remaining between them. Germline loops: CDR1 SGHRS, CDR2 YFSETQ. CDR3 nucleotide sequence: TGCGCCAGCAGCGTGCAAGGGGGCAATGAGCAGTTCTTC. Translated, it gives CASSVQGGNEQFF. Supplemented by reference TRBV5-1 and TRBJ2-1, the full variable domain reads KAGVTQTPRYLIKTRGQQVTLSCSPISGHRSVSWYQQTPGQGLQFLFEYFSETQRNKGNFPGRFSGRQFSNSRSEMNVSTLELGDSALYLCASSVQGGNEQFFGPGTRLTVL.

The chain has TRBV24-1 and TRBJ1-3; D remains ambiguous. CDR1 and CDR2 (germline): KGHDR, SFDVKD. The CDR3 is made up of 14 amino acids. V was trimmed by 3 bases and J by 0 bases, leaving 5 bases between them. The CDR3 DNA reads TGTGCCACCAGTGATACCCGCTCTGGAAACACCATATATTTT. This gives the protein CATSDTRSGNTIYF.

This clonotype was seen only a few times. The V gene is TRBV29-1, the J gene TRBJ2-3; TRBD2 matches at 10 bases. Trimming cost V 4 bases and J 0 bases; bases outside gene matches: 10. The CDR3 contains 17 residues. Germline V lookup: CDR1 SQVTM, CDR2 ANQGSEA. Here the CDR3 reads CSVGGELAGPSTDTQYF. The CDR3 region has the DNA TGCAGCGTTGGAGGGGAACTAGCGGGACCTAGCACAGATACGCAGTATTTT.

This clonotype was counted between two and nine times. The chain is built from TRBV5-1 and TRBJ2-5; D remains unclear. The CDR3 sequence is 14 residues long. Germline V gene lookup returns CDR1 SGHRS and CDR2 YFSETQ. Trimming took 4 bases from V and 5 from J, leaving 15 bases between them. DNA for the CDR3: TGCGCCAGCAGCCGTGGTGGACCGTGGGAGACCCAGTACTTC. This codes for CASSRGGPWETQYF.

This rearrangement joins TRBV5-1 to TRBJ2-1, with 7 bases identical to TRBD1. This CDR3 has 17 residues. Germline V gene lookup returns CDR1 SGHRS and CDR2 YFSETQ. V dropped 0 bases and J dropped 4; count of bases not matched to a gene: 10. CDR3 amino acids: CASSLEHGTEIYNEQFF. CDR3 DNA: TGCGCCAGCAGCTTGGAACACGGGACAGAGATTTACAATGAGCAGTTCTTC.

This clonotype was detected only a few times. The genes are TRBV9 and TRBJ2-7; D is uncertain. The CDR3 extends over 14 amino acids. CDR1 is SGDLS, CDR2 YYNGEE, per germline. Trimming shortened V by 3 bases and J by 6 bases, and 16 bases separated the two germline ends. DNA of the CDR3: TGTGCCAGCAGCGCCAACTCAGAACCCCTCGAGCAGTACTTC. It codes for CASSANSEPLEQYF.

There are a few counts of this clonotype. The chain recombines TRBV15 with TRBJ2-3; D call uncertain. The CDR3 covers 16 residues. The V end lost 3 bases, the J end lost 2 bases, and 15 bases lay between the germline ends. Germline V lookup: CDR1 LNHNV, CDR2 YYDKDF (reference sequence). As DNA, the CDR3 is TGTGCCACCAGCAGGGAATCCACCCGGTTCACAGATACGCAGTATTTT. Encoded protein: CATSRESTRFTDTQYF.

In its sample, this clonotype was seen many times. The rearrangement uses TRBV12-3 or TRBV12-4 and TRBJ2-2; the D is unclear. This CDR3 spans 13 amino acids. V was pared by 10 bases and J by 1 base, with 10 bases between. The CDR3 DNA reads as TGTGCCAATCCGCGAGGGAACACCGGGGAGCTGTTTTTT. Translation: CANPRGNTGELFF.

This clonotype turned up a few times. The CDR3 bases are TGTGCCAGCAGCCCGAGGGACAGGGGGCGCGGGGAGACCCAGTACTTC. Translating gives CASSPRDRGRGETQYF. V gene TRBV5-4 combines with J gene TRBJ2-5, with 12 bases aligning to TRBD1. Germline values: CDR1 SGHNT, CDR2 YYREEE (reference sequence). After removal of 4 bases from V and 5 bases from J, the junction contained 9 bases not matched to a gene. The CDR3 runs 16 residues.